These 14 T cell receptor beta chains were all obtained from the same sample, sequenced in a study of blood T cell repertoires in COVID-19. Produced via immunoSEQ multiplex PCR; TCRdb's table is partial and in-frame only. The profile shows 95,000 to 150,000 clones, over 75% of them singletons. The material sequenced was peripheral blood. The receptors were gathered from a man in his fifties or sixties with active or convalescent COVID-19.

In nucleotides, the CDR3 is TGTGCCAGCAGTTTAGGGACAGGGGGTAACGAGCAGTACTTC. Its protein is CASSLGTGGNEQYF. The chain links TRBV27 to TRBJ2-7; 11 nucleotides align to TRBD1. With 2 bases clipped from V and 5 bases from J, the junction kept 2 bases outside the gene matches. Germline V CDR1 and CDR2: MNHEY, SMNVEV (reference sequence). The CDR3 covers 14 residues.

The chain combines TRBV7-2 with TRBJ1-1, with D tentatively TRBD1 (6 bases). This CDR3 spans 15 amino acids. The V and J ends lost 5 bases and 1 base respectively, with 14 bases between them. The germline V gene encodes CDR1 SGHTA and CDR2 FQGNSA. The CDR3 DNA sequence: TGTGCCAGCAGCGCGGTGACAGGTAGGAACACTGAAGCTTTCTTT. This sequence encodes CASSAVTGRNTEAFF. Full variable domain (rest looked up from reference TRBV7-2 and TRBJ1-1): GAGVSQSPSNKVTEKGKDVELRCDPISGHTALYWYRQSLGQGLEFLIYFQGNSAPDKSGLPSDRFSAERTGGSVSTLTIQRTQQEDSAVYLCASSAVTGRNTEAFFGQGTRLTVV.

The chain joins TRBV7-3 to TRBJ1-1; D gene ambiguous. The V gene's germline CDR1 is SGHTA and CDR2 FQGTGA. V lost 0 bases and J 0 bases, leaving 8 bases between the germline ends. The length of the CDR3 is 15 residues. The CDR3 DNA reads TGTGCCAGCAGCTTAACGGGCAGAATGAACACTGAAGCTTTCTTT. As protein: CASSLTGRMNTEAFF. Filled out from reference TRBV7-3 and TRBJ1-1, the complete variable domain reads GAGVSQTPSNKVTEKGKYVELRCDPISGHTALYWYRQSLGQGPEFLIYFQGTGAADDSGLPNDRFFAVRPEGSVSTLKIQRTERGDSAVYLCASSLTGRMNTEAFFGQGTRLTVV.

This sequence joins TRBV7-7 and TRBJ2-7; 8 bases match TRBD2. Trimming cost V 5 bases and J 4 bases; bases outside gene matches: 4. The CDR3 is made up of 13 amino acids. The germline CDR1 and CDR2 sequences are SSHAT and FNYEAQ (reference sequence). This CDR3 reads CASSRGGQYEQYF. The CDR3 DNA sequence: TGTGCCAGCAGCCGGGGGGGCCAGTACGAGCAGTACTTC. Based on the CDR3 plus reference TRBV7-7 and TRBJ2-7, the full variable domain is GAGVSQSPRYKVTKRGQDVTLRCDPISSHATLYWYQQALGQGPEFLTYFNYEAQPDKSGLPSDRFSAERPEGSISTLTIQRTEQRDSAMYRCASSRGGQYEQYFGPGTRLTVT.

J is TRBJ2-5 and V is TRBV6-2 or TRBV6-3; D perhaps matches TRBD2 (5 bases). The CDR3 is 14 amino acids. Germline-derived CDR1 and CDR2 are MNHEY and SVGEGT. Trimming took off 4 bases at V and 6 bases at J, with 15 bases between the two ends. In nucleotides, the CDR3 is TGTGCCAGCAGTTTCCTCGGGGTCCGAAAGACCCAGTACTTC. Protein: CASSFLGVRKTQYF.

This clone has only a few counts. The V gene is TRBV18, the J gene TRBJ2-7, with 7 bases fitting TRBD2. The CDR3 contains 13 residues. Trimming at V came to 6 bases and at J to 5 bases, leaving 7 bases not matched to a gene. Germline CDR1 is KGHSH and CDR2 is LQKENI. CDR3 residues: CASSTGGSDEQYF. Here the CDR3 DNA reads TGTGCCAGCTCCACGGGGGGTTCGGACGAGCAGTACTTC.

In this sample, this clone turned up a few times. The chain employs TRBV23-1 and TRBJ1-1; no reliable D call. TRBV23-1 is an ORF for which the function is uncertain. Trimming shortened V by 0 bases and J by 0 bases, and 5 bases separated the two germline ends. This CDR3 is built from 14 residues. This CDR3 reads CASSQSLLNTEAFF. In nucleotides, the CDR3 is TGCGCCAGCAGTCAATCTCTTTTGAACACTGAAGCTTTCTTT.

V and J are TRBV19 and TRBJ1-1; D gene unclear. Germline CDR1 and CDR2: LNHDA and SQIVND (reference sequence). CDR3 length equals 14 residues. V was cut by 7 bases and J by 0 bases, with 12 bases left in between. The CDR3: CASTPTPMNTEAFF. CDR3 nucleotide sequence: TGTGCCAGTACCCCCACACCGATGAACACTGAAGCTTTCTTT.

This sequence joins TRBV5-1 and TRBJ2-7; 9 nucleotides agree with TRBD1. V was pared by 2 bases and J by 1 base, with 4 bases of the junction left unmatched. The CDR3 sequence is 15 residues long. Germline CDR1 is SGHRS and CDR2 is YFSETQ. Here the CDR3 reads CASSLTGGASYEQYF. Here the CDR3 DNA reads TGCGCCAGCAGCTTAACAGGGGGCGCTTCCTACGAGCAGTACTTC.

V gene TRBV5-6 combines with J gene TRBJ1-3; TRBD1 aligns across 7 bases. This CDR3 contains 17 residues. The germline V gene encodes CDR1 SGHDT and CDR2 YYEEEE. Germline trimming cut 0 bases from V and 2 bases from J; bases unmatched to any gene: 8. The CDR3 protein is CASSLAFRGIAGNTIYF. The CDR3 DNA reads as TGTGCCAGCAGCTTGGCCTTCAGGGGGATCGCTGGAAACACCATATATTTT.

The chain employs TRBV4-1 and TRBJ2-2, with 11 bases aligning to TRBD2. Germline assignment: CDR1 MGHRA and CDR2 YSYEKL. V shed 4 bases, J shed 2 bases, and the junction held 9 bases outside the gene matches. The CDR3 extends over 18 amino acids. CDR3 in DNA: TGCGCCAGCAGCCCTAGGCACGGACTAGCGGGTAACACCGGGGAGCTGTTTTTT. This translates into CASSPRHGLAGNTGELFF.

The V call is TRBV5-6, the J call TRBJ2-1; 7 nucleotides align to TRBD1. In germline, CDR1 is SGHDT, CDR2 YYEEEE. J lost 10 bases, V lost 3 bases, and 16 bases had no gene match. CDR3 length equals 16 residues. The CDR3 here is CASSSWLSRGLWEQFF. The CDR3 DNA reads as TGTGCCAGCAGCTCCTGGTTATCGAGGGGGCTTTGGGAGCAGTTCTTC.

The chain recombines TRBV3-1 (or the pseudogene TRBV3-2) with TRBJ1-5; tentatively, D is TRBD1 (6 bases). Trimming removed 3 bases from V and 4 bases from J, with 10 bases in between. The CDR3 runs 14 residues. CDR1 is LGHDT and CDR2 is YNNKEL in the germline V gene (reference sequence). CDR3: CASSHRQGNQPQHF. The CDR3, as DNA: TGTGCCAGCAGCCATCGGCAGGGGAATCAGCCCCAGCATTTT.

The chain employs TRBV6-5 and TRBJ1-2; possibly TRBD1 for D (6 bases). CDR1 and CDR2 from the germline V gene are MNHEY and SVGAGI. Trimming pared 5 bases from V and 4 bases from J, leaving 17 bases between. The CDR3 runs 15 residues. This CDR3 reads CASSPRGAPGYGYTF. CDR3 DNA sequence: TGTGCCAGCAGTCCCCGGGGGGCGCCGGGCTATGGCTACACCTTC.